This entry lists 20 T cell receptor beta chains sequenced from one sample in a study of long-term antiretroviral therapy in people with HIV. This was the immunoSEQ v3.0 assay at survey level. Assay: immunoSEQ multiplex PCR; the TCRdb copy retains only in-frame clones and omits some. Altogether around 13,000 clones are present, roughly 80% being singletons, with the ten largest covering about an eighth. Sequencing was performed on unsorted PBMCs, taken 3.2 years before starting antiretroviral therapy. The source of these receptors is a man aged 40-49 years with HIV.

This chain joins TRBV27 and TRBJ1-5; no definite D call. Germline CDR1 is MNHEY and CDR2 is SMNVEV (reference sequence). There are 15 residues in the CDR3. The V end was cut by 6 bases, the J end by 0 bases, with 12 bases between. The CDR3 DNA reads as TGTGCCAGCAGCGTCACCCCGTATAGCAATCAGCCCCAGCATTTT. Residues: CASSVTPYSNQPQHF.

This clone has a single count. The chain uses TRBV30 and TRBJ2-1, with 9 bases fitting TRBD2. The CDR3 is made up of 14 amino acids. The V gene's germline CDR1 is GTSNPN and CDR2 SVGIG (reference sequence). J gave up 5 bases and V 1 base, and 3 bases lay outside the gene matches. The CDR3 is CAWSGKRGDNEQFF. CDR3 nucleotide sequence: TGTGCCTGGAGTGGGAAGCGGGGGGACAATGAGCAGTTCTTC.

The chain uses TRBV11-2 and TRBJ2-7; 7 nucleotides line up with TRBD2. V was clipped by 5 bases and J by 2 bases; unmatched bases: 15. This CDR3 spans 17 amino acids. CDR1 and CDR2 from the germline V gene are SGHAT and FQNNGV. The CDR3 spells CASSDRRKASGAYEQYF. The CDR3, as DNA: TGTGCCAGCAGCGACCGGAGGAAGGCTAGCGGTGCCTACGAGCAGTACTTC.

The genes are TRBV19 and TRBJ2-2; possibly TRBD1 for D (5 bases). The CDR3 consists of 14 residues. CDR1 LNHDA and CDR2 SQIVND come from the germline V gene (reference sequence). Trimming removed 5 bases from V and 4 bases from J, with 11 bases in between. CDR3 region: CASSLGPSTGELFF. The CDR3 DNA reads TGTGCCAGTAGTCTGGGGCCGAGCACCGGGGAGCTGTTTTTT. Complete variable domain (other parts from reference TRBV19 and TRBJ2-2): DGGITQSPKYLFRKEGQNVTLSCEQNLNHDAMYWYRQDPGQGLRLIYYSQIVNDFQKGDIAEGYSVSREKKESFPLTVTSAQKNPTAFYLCASSLGPSTGELFFGEGSRLTVL.

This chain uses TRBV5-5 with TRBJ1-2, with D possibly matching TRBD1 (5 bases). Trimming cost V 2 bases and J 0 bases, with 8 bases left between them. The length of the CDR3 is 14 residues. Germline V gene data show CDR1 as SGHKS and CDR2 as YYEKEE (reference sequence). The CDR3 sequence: CASSLGTTNYGYTF. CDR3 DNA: TGTGCCAGCAGCTTAGGGACGACTAACTATGGCTACACCTTC.

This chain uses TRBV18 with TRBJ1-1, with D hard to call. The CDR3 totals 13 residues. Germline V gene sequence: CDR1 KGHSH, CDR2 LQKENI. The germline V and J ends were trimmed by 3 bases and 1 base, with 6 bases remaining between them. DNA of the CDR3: TGTGCCAGCTCACCTAAAGGGAACACTGAAGCTTTCTTT. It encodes CASSPKGNTEAFF.

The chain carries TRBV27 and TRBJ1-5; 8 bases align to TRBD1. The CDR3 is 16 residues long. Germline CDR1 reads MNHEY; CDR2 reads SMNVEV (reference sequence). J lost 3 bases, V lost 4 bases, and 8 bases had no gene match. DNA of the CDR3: TGTGCCAGCAGTTCCCGACAGGGGCCGTTCAATCAGCCCCAGCATTTT. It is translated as CASSSRQGPFNQPQHF.

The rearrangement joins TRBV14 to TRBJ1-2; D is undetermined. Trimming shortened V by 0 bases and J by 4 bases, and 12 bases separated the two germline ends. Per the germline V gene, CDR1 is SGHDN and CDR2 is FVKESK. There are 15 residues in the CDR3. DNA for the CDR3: TGTGCCAGCAGCCAAGAAGGGAGAAACGCCTATGGCTACACCTTC. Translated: CASSQEGRNAYGYTF.

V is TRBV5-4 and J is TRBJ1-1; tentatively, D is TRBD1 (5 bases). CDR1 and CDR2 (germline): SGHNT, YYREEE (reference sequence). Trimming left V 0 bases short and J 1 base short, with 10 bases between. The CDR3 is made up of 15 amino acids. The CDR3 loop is CASSLGGGANTEAFF. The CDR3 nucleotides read TGTGCCAGCAGCTTGGGGGGTGGGGCGAACACTGAAGCTTTCTTT.

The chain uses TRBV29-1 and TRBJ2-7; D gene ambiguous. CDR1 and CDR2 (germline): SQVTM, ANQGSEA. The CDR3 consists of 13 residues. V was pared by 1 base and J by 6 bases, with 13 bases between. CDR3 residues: CSVEGGSAFEQYF. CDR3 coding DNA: TGCAGCGTTGAAGGTGGCAGTGCTTTCGAGCAGTACTTC.

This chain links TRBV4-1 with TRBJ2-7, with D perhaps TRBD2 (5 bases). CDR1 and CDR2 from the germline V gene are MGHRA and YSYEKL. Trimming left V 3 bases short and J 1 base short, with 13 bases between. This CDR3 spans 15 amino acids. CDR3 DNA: TGCGCCAGCAGCCAGAATCAATGGGAGTCCTACGAGCAGTACTTC. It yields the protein CASSQNQWESYEQYF.

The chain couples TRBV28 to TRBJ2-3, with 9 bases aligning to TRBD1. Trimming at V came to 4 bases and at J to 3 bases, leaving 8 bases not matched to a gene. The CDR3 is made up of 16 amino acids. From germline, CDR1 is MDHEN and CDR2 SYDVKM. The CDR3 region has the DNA TGTGCCAGCAGTTGGGGAGGGACAGGGAGGACAGATACGCAGTATTTT. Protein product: CASSWGGTGRTDTQYF. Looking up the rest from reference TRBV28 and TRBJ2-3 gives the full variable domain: DVKVTQSSRYLVKRTGEKVFLECVQDMDHENMFWYRQDPGLGLRLIYFSYDVKMKEKGDIPEGYSVSREKKERFSLILESASTNQTSMYLCASSWGGTGRTDTQYFGPGTRLTVL.

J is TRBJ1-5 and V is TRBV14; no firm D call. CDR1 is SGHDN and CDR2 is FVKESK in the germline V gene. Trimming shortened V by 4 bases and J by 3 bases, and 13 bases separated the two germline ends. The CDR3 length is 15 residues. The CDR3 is CASSPPGIDNQPQHF. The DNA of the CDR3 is TGTGCCAGCAGCCCCCCCGGGATCGACAATCAGCCCCAGCATTTT.

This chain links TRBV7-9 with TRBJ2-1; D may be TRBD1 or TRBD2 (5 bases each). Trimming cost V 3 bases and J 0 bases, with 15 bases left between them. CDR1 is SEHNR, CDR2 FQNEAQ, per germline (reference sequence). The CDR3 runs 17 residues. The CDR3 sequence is CASSFFGTASSYNEQFF. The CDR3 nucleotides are TGTGCCAGCAGCTTCTTTGGGACGGCCAGCTCCTACAATGAGCAGTTCTTC. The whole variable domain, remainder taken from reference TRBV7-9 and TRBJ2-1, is DTGVSQNPRHKITKRGQNVTFRCDPISEHNRLYWYRQTLGQGPEFLTYFQNEAQLEKSRLLSDRFSAERPKGSFSTLEIQRTEQGDSAMYLCASSFFGTASSYNEQFFGPGTRLTVL.

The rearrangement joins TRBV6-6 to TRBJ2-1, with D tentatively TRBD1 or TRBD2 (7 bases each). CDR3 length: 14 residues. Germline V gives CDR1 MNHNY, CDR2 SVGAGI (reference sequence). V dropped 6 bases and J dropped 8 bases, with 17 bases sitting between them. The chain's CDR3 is CASSSRQGGDEQFF. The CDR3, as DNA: TGTGCCAGCAGCTCTCGACAGGGAGGGGATGAGCAGTTCTTC.

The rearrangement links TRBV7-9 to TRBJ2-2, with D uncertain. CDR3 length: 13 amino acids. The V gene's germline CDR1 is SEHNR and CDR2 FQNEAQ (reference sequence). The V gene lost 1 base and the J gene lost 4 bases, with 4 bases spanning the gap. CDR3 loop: CASSLVFTGELFF. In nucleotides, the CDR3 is TGTGCCAGCAGCTTAGTCTTCACCGGGGAGCTGTTTTTT.

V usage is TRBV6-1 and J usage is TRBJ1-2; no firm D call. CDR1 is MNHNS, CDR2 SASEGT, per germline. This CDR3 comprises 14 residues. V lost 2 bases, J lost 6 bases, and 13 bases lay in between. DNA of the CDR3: TGTGCCAGCAGTGAATACGGGCAGGTGAATGGCTACACCTTC. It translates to CASSEYGQVNGYTF.

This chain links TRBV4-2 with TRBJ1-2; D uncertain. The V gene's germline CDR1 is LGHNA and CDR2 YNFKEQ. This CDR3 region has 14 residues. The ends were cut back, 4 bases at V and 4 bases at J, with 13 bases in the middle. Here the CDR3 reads CASSPVGEFYGYTF. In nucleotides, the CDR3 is TGTGCCAGCAGCCCGGTGGGAGAATTCTATGGCTACACCTTC.

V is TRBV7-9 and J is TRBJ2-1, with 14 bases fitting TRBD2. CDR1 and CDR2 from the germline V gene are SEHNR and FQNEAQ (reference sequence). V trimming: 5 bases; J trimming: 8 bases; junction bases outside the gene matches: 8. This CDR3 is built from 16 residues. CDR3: CASSPWTSGGYDEQFF. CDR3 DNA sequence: TGTGCCAGCAGCCCCTGGACTAGCGGGGGGTATGATGAGCAGTTCTTC.

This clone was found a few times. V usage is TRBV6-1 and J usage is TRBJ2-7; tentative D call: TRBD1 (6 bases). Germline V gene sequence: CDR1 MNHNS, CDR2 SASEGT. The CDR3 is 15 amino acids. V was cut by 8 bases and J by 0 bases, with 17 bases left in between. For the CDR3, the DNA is TGTGCCAGCGCGACAGGACCGAGCTTCTCCTACGAGCAGTACTTC. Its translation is CASATGPSFSYEQYF.